The present entry profiles one T cell receptor beta chain with its context. What it binds is unknown. Profiling relied on immunoSEQ multiplex PCR, and the TCRdb table lists in-frame clones only, not all of them. The sample yields about 200,000 clones, about 81% seen once. The source of the sample is a study of cytomegalovirus exposure and HLA in healthy donors. CDR3 length: 14 amino acids. After removal of 2 bases from V and 1 base from J, the junction contained 3 bases not matched to a gene. The germline V gene has CDR1 GTSNPN and CDR2 SVGIG (reference sequence). Study-wide results and caveats: Most observed TCR sequences were rare, whereas some public TCRs were detected in many donors.

The sequence was collected from a woman in her twenties or thirties in good health and CMV-seronegative. The V and J genes are TRBV30 and TRBJ1-1, with TRBD1 matching 8 bases. The sample comprised PBMCs. The CDR3 DNA reads TGTGCCTGGAGTTCAGGGGGCTGGAACACTGAAGCTTTCTTT. Its translation is CAWSSGGWNTEAFF.